This T cell receptor beta chain was captured by sequencing in a study of OX40 agonist ivuxolimab in advanced cancers. In the study overall: Patients in the trial were receiving intravenous ivuxolimab every 2 weeks, at doses of 0.01 to 10 mg/kg. The dose-escalation group included hepatocellular carcinoma, melanoma, renal cell carcinoma and head and neck cancer. Among those enrolled, mean age was around 60 years (range about 23 to 85) and approximately 80% were male.

In its sample, this clone was seen once. Data came from immunoSEQ multiplex PCR; TCRdb stores just in-frame clones and leaves some out. The table has roughly 48,000 clones, about 85% seen once. The cohort excluded patients with autoimmune disease history or systemic immunosuppression. V shed 2 bases and J shed 7 bases, with 15 bases lying between them. Germline V gives CDR1 SGHAT, CDR2 FQNNGV. The CDR3 contains 15 residues. The material was CD4+ or CD8+ T cells sorted from blood, obtained in a trial of the OX40 agonist ivuxolimab. The gene calls are TRBV11-2 and TRBJ2-1; no clear D. This TCR came from an adult with an advanced solid tumor such as melanoma, head and neck, liver or kidney cancer. The CDR3 nucleotides read TGTGCCAGCAGCTTAAAAGGTTTACGCCTTAATGAGCAGTTCTTC. This sequence encodes CASSLKGLRLNEQFF.